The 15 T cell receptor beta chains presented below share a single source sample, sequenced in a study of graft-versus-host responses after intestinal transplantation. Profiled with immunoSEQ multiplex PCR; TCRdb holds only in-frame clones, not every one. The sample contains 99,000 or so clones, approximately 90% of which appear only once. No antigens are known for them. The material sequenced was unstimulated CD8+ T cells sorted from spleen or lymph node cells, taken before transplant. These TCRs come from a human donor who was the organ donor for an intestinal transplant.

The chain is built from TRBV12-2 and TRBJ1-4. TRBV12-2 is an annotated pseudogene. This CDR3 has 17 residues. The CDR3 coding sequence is TGTGCAAGTCGCCGACCGGGCGGCAGGGGAGGGCATGAAAAACTGTTTTTT. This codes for CASRRPGGRGGHEKLFF.

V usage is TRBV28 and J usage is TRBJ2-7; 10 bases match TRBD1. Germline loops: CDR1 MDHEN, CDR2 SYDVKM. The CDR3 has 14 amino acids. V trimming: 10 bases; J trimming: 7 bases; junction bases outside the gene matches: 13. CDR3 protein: CATQPGTGVREQYF. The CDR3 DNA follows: TGTGCCACCCAACCCGGGACAGGGGTCAGAGAGCAGTACTTC.

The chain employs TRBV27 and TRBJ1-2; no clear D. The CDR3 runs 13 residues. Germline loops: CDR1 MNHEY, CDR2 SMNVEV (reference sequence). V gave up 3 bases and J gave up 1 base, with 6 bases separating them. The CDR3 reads CASSFASNYGYTF. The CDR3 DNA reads TGTGCCAGCAGTTTCGCCAGTAACTATGGCTACACCTTC.

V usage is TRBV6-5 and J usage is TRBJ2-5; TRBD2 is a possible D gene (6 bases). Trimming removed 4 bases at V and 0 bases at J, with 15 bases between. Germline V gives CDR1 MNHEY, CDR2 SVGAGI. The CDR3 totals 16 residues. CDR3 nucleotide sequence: TGTGCCAGCAGTTGGGGGGAGCCTACGTACCAAGAGACCCAGTACTTC. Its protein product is CASSWGEPTYQETQYF.

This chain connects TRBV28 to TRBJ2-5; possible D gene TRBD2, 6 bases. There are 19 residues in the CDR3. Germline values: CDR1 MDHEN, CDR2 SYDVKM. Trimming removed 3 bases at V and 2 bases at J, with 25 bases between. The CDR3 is CASSLEGWWAGMIQETQYF. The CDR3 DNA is TGTGCCAGCAGTTTGGAGGGTTGGTGGGCAGGGATGATTCAAGAGACCCAGTACTTC.

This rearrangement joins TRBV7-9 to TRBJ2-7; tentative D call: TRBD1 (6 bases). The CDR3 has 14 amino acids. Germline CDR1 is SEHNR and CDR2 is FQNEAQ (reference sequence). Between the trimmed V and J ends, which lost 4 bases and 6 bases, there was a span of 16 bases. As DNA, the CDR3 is TGTGCCAGCAGCTCGACAGGAGCCCGAGTCGAGCAGTACTTC. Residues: CASSSTGARVEQYF. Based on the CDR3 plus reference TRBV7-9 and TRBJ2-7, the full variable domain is DTGVSQNPRHKITKRGQNVTFRCDPISEHNRLYWYRQTLGQGPEFLTYFQNEAQLEKSRLLSDRFSAERPKGSFSTLEIQRTEQGDSAMYLCASSSTGARVEQYFGPGTRLTVT.

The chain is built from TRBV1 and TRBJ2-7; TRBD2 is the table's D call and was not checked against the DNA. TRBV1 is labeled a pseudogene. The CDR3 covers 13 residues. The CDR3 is CTSSQARVPEQYF. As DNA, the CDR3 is TGCACCAGCAGCCAAGCTAGAGTCCCCGAGCAGTACTTC.

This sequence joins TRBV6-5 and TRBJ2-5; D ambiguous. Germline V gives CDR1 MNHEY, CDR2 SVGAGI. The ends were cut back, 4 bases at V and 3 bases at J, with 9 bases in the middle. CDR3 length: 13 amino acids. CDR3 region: CASSSATEETQYF. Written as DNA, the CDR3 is TGTGCCAGCAGTTCCGCGACTGAAGAGACCCAGTACTTC.

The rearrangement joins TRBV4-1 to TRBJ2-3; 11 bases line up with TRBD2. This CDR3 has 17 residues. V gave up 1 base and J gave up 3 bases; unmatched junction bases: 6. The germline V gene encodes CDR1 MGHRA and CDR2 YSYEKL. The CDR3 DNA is TGCGCCAGCAGCCAAGTTGTAGCGGGAGGGCTTACAGATACGCAGTATTTT. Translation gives CASSQVVAGGLTDTQYF.

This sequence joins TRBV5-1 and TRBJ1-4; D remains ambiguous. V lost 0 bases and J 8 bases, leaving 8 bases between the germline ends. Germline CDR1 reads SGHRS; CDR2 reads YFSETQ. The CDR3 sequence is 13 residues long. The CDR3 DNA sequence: TGCGCCAGCAGCTTGGGATATGGCGAAAAACTGTTTTTT. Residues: CASSLGYGEKLFF. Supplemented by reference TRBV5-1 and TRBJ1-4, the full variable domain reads KAGVTQTPRYLIKTRGQQVTLSCSPISGHRSVSWYQQTPGQGLQFLFEYFSETQRNKGNFPGRFSGRQFSNSRSEMNVSTLELGDSALYLCASSLGYGEKLFFGSGTQLSVL.

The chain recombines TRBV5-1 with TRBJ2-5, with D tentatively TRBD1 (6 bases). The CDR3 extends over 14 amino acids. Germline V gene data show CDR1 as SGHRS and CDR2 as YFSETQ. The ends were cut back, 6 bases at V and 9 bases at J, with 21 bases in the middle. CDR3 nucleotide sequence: TGCGCCAGCAATCTAAAACGGACAGATTCGGCCCAGTACTTC. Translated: CASNLKRTDSAQYF.

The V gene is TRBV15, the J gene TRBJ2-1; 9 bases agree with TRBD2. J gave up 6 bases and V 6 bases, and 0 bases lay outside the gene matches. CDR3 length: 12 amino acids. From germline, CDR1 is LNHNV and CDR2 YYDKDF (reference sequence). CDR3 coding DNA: TGTGCCACCAGTAGCGGGAGCAATGAGCAGTTCTTC. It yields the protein CATSSGSNEQFF.

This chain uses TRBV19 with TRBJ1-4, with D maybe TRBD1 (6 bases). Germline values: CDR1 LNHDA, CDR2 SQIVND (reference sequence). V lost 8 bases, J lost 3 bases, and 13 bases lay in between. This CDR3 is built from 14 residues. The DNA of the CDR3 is TGTGCCAGTGGGCAACAGGGACCTAATGAAAAACTGTTTTTT. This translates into CASGQQGPNEKLFF.

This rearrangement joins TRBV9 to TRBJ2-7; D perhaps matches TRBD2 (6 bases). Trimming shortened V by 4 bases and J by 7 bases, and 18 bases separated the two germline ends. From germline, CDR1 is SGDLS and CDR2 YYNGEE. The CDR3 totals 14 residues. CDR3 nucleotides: TGTGCCAGCAGCATAGGTGGAGGGGCCTCTGAGCAGTACTTC. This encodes CASSIGGGASEQYF.

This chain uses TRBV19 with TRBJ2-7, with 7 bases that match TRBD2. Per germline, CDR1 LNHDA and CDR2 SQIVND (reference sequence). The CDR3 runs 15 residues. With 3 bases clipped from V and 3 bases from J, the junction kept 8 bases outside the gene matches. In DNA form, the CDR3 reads TGTGCCAGTAGTATCGGGCTAGCGGAGTACTACGAGCAGTACTTC. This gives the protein CASSIGLAEYYEQYF. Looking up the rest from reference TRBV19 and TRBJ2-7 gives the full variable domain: DGGITQSPKYLFRKEGQNVTLSCEQNLNHDAMYWYRQDPGQGLRLIYYSQIVNDFQKGDIAEGYSVSREKKESFPLTVTSAQKNPTAFYLCASSIGLAEYYEQYFGPGTRLTVT.